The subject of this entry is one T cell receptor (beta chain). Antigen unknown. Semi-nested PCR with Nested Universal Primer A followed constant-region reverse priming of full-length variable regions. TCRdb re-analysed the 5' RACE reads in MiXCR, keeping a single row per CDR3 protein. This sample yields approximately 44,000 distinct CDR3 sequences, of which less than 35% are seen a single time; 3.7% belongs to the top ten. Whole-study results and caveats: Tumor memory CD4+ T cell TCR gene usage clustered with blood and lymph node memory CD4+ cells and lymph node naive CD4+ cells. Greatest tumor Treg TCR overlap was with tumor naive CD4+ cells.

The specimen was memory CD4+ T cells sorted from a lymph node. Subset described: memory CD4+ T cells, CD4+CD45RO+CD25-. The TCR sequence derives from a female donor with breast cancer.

This chain's CDR3 is CASSSEGTGAATEAFF. CDR3 DNA sequence: TGCGCCAGCAGCTCTGAGGGGACAGGGGCGGCGACTGAAGCTTTCTTT. V usage is TRBV5-1 and J usage is TRBJ1-1; 10 nucleotides match TRBD1. There are 16 residues in the CDR3. The V gene end was trimmed by 3 bases and the J gene end by 5 bases; junction bases not matched to a gene: 10. CDR1 and CDR2 from the germline V gene are SGHRS and YFSETQ. The full variable domain, in which reference TRBV5-1 and TRBJ1-1 provide the parts outside the CDR3, is KAGVTQTPRYLIKTRGQQVTLSCSPISGHRSVSWYQQTPGQGLQFLFEYFSETQRNKGNFPGRFSGRQFSNSRSEMNVSTLELGDSALYLCASSSEGTGAATEAFFGQGTRLTVV.